A single sample gave rise to the 14 T cell receptor beta chains below, sequenced in a study of CD8+ T cells in alopecia areata. As the sequencing template, cDNA was produced by extracting RNA and reverse transcribing it. Data came from immunoSEQ multiplex PCR; TCRdb stores just in-frame clones and leaves some out. The repertoire includes around 16,000 clones, about 63% of them detected once, and roughly 12% sits in the top ten. It was from alopecia areata patients that lesional scalp punch biopsies and peripheral blood were collected. The sequenced sample was skin. The receptor set was obtained from a human donor with alopecia areata.

Only a few counts were recorded for this clone. V is TRBV4-2 and J is TRBJ1-2; possible D gene TRBD1, 5 bases. The V end lost 0 bases, the J end lost 5 bases, and 13 bases lay between the germline ends. Germline loops: CDR1 LGHNA, CDR2 YNFKEQ. The CDR3 extends over 15 amino acids. CDR3 bases: TGTGCCAGCAGCCAAGATAAGGTCGGGGGGTATGGCTACACCTTC. As protein: CASSQDKVGGYGYTF.

V usage is TRBV6-5 and J usage is TRBJ2-7, with no clear D. The germline CDR1 and CDR2 sequences are MNHEY and SVGAGI. Trimming cost V 2 bases and J 2 bases, with 7 bases left between them. This CDR3 comprises 13 residues. CDR3 sequence (DNA): TGTGCCAGCAGTTACGTTTTGACCTACGAGCAGTACTTC. This encodes CASSYVLTYEQYF.

The chain joins TRBV5-8 to TRBJ2-1; TRBD1 aligns across 10 bases. Germline V gives CDR1 SGHTS, CDR2 YDEGEE. The V gene end was trimmed by 1 base and the J gene end by 9 bases; junction bases not matched to a gene: 7. The CDR3 loop spans 15 amino acids. CDR3 DNA: TGTGCCAGCAGCTTGTCCGGGACAGGGGTGTCTGAGCAGTTCTTC. Translating it yields CASSLSGTGVSEQFF.

The chain joins TRBV4-3 to TRBJ1-5, with 7 bases that match TRBD1. The V segment lost 4 bases and the J segment 3 bases; nucleotides outside the gene matches: 3. Germline CDR1 LGHNA, CDR2 YSLEER. This CDR3 has 14 residues. The CDR3 protein is CASSPDRPNQPQHF. The CDR3 bases are TGCGCCAGCAGCCCGGACAGGCCCAATCAGCCCCAGCATTTT.

The rearrangement links TRBV6-1 to TRBJ2-5, with D possibly being TRBD2 (6 bases). The germline CDR1 and CDR2 sequences are MNHNS and SASEGT. The ends were cut back, 1 base at V and 1 base at J, with 16 bases in the middle. The CDR3 loop spans 17 amino acids. CDR3 loop: CASSEERLGRGQETQYF. The DNA of the CDR3 is TGTGCCAGCAGTGAAGAAAGACTAGGTCGTGGCCAAGAGACCCAGTACTTC.

The rearrangement links TRBV27 to TRBJ1-1; no definite D call. CDR3 length: 13 amino acids. V lost 5 bases to trimming and J lost 4 bases, with 11 bases between them. CDR1 and CDR2 from the germline V gene are MNHEY and SMNVEV (reference sequence). In DNA form, the CDR3 reads TGTGCCAGCAGTAGATATGTGGGCACTGAAGCTTTCTTT. Residues: CASSRYVGTEAFF.

This sequence joins TRBV4-1 and TRBJ1-2; D unclear. CDR1 and CDR2 from the germline V gene are MGHRA and YSYEKL. The CDR3 loop spans 16 amino acids. V was pared by 1 base and J by 4 bases, with 16 bases between. The CDR3 loop reads CASSQARPPQGYGYTF. CDR3 sequence (DNA): TGCGCCAGCAGCCAAGCACGCCCTCCTCAAGGCTATGGCTACACCTTC.

This clone was recorded only once. This same CDR3 is encoded by further DNA sequences in the sample. The CDR3, as DNA: TGCGCCTTGGAGGCCCCCCTTACTGGGGAGCTGTTTTTT. Its translation is CALEAPLTGELFF. The chain uses TRBV10-2 and TRBJ2-2; possible D gene TRBD2, 5 bases. Germline CDR1 reads WSHSY; CDR2 reads SAAADI. V lost 11 bases to trimming and J lost 8 bases, with 18 bases between them. The length of the CDR3 is 13 residues.

The rearrangement uses TRBV27 and TRBJ1-5, with D tentatively TRBD1 (6 bases). V was cut by 5 bases and J by 0 bases, with 11 bases left in between. The CDR3 length is 15 residues. Germline assignment: CDR1 MNHEY and CDR2 SMNVEV (reference sequence). The DNA for the CDR3 is TGTGCCAGCAGTAAATCCAGGGGTAGCAATCAGCCCCAGCATTTT. As protein: CASSKSRGSNQPQHF.

The gene calls are TRBV5-1 and TRBJ2-5, with D maybe TRBD2 (6 bases). Germline V gene sequence: CDR1 SGHRS, CDR2 YFSETQ. This CDR3 spans 14 amino acids. V was shortened by 2 bases and J by 11 bases, with 19 bases between the two germline ends. The CDR3 DNA reads TGCGCCAGCAGCTTTGGTGGGAGGCTTGGTGAGCAGTACTTC. Translation: CASSFGGRLGEQYF.

In its sample, this clone was seen once. The chain is built from TRBV10-3 and TRBJ2-5; TRBD2 matches 9 bases. The J segment lost 1 base and the V segment lost 10 bases, leaving 4 bases of the junction unmatched. This CDR3 is 13 amino acids long. Germline lookup yields CDR1 ENHRY and CDR2 SYGVKD. CDR3 nucleotide sequence: TGTGCCACCGGGACTAGCAGCCAAGAGACCCAGTACTTC. Translating gives CATGTSSQETQYF.

V gene TRBV30 combines with J gene TRBJ1-1; 9 bases fit TRBD1. This CDR3 contains 18 residues. The germline V gene has CDR1 GTSNPN and CDR2 SVGIG (reference sequence). V shed 3 bases, J shed 0 bases, and the junction held 14 bases outside the gene matches. This chain's CDR3 is CAWSGQWDRATLNTEAFF. The CDR3 DNA follows: TGTGCCTGGAGCGGCCAGTGGGACAGGGCTACACTGAACACTGAAGCTTTCTTT. The variable domain in full, completed from reference TRBV30 and TRBJ1-1, reads SQTIHQWPATLVQPVGSPLSLECTVEGTSNPNLYWYRQAAGRGLQLLFYSVGIGQISSEVPQNLSASRPQDRQFILSSKKLLLSDSGFYLCAWSGQWDRATLNTEAFFGQGTRLTVV.

The V call is TRBV5-1, the J call TRBJ2-7; D possibly corresponds to TRBD2 (5 bases). The V end lost 3 bases, the J end lost 0 bases, and 13 bases lay between the germline ends. The germline gives CDR1 SGHRS, CDR2 YFSETQ. The CDR3 is 15 residues long. CDR3 bases: TGCGCCAGCAGCTGGATAGCGTGGCCCTCCTACGAGCAGTACTTC. Residues: CASSWIAWPSYEQYF.

This clone was found once. The chain employs TRBV14 and TRBJ2-5; maybe TRBD2 (6 bases). V was shortened by 4 bases and J by 5 bases, with 20 bases between the two germline ends. The CDR3 spans 16 residues. CDR1 and CDR2 (germline): SGHDN, FVKESK. CDR3 region: CASSRNVGEDSETQYF. CDR3 bases: TGTGCCAGCAGCCGAAATGTGGGGGAGGACTCCGAGACCCAGTACTTC.